The clone carrying this T cell receptor (beta chain) was seen at least ten times. The study included ophthalmopathy patients with Clinical Activity Score at least 3, NOSPECS grade at least 4 and duration under 3 months. Uncontrolled infection, other autoimmune disease, pregnancy or lactation led to exclusion. This entry is derived from a study of T cells in Graves' hyperthyroidism and ophthalmopathy. The overall study: Before treatment of any kind, peripheral blood was taken at initial diagnosis.

TCR beta CDR3 sequences were amplified from RNA transcripts. The study used the HTBI primer set for a first-round RT-PCR of the TCR CDR3. MiXCR, applied by TCRdb to the multiplex PCR reads, yields one record per CDR3 protein. There are hundreds of thousands of distinct CDR3 sequences in the sample; 17% occur only once, and approximately 16% lies in the top ten. This CDR3 is 16 amino acids long. V was clipped by 6 bases and J by 5 bases, with 23 bases between them. Per germline, CDR1 MNHNS and CDR2 SASEGT. The chain is built from TRBV6-1 and TRBJ2-7; weak D call: TRBD1 (6 bases). The sequence was obtained from a woman younger than 30 with Graves' ophthalmopathy. Sequenced material: blood. CDR3 DNA sequence: TGTGCCAGCAGCCGCTCCCGAACAGGGCAGGGTGACGAGCAGTACTTC. Translating it yields CASSRSRTGQGDEQYF.